What follows are 11 T cell receptor beta chains derived from one specimen sequenced in a study of blood T cells in healthy people across ages. The second PCR ran 7 to 11 cycles with a sample-barcoded 5' primer and J-beta primers. TCRdb called the 5' RACE reads again in MiXCR, with one record for every CDR3 protein. The sample has 1.5 million or so distinct CDR3 sequences; roughly 43% are singletons. The sample was blood. The receptors were gathered from a young woman in good health.

This clonotype was picked up many times. This sequence joins TRBV6-2 or TRBV6-3 and TRBJ2-1; the D is unclear. Germline-derived CDR1 and CDR2 are MNHEY and SVGEGT. V was clipped by 5 bases and J by 10 bases, with 9 bases between them. The CDR3 totals 11 residues. CDR3 region: CASSPLGEQFF. DNA for the CDR3: TGTGCCAGCAGTCCCCTGGGCGAGCAGTTCTTC.

The chain has TRBV7-6 and TRBJ2-1; TRBD2 agrees at 8 bases. From germline, CDR1 is SGHVS and CDR2 FNYEAQ. The V and J ends lost 2 bases and 11 bases, in that order; junction bases with no gene match: 11. CDR3 size: 15 residues. The DNA for the CDR3 is TGTGCCAGCAGCTTAAAACGAGCGGGAGATGATAAGCAGTTCTTC. It translates to CASSLKRAGDDKQFF.

The chain combines TRBV12-5 with TRBJ1-1, with D uncertain. V gave up 1 base and J gave up 5 bases, with 14 bases separating them. Germline V gives CDR1 LGHNT, CDR2 FRNRAP. The CDR3 runs 15 residues. CDR3 DNA sequence: TGTGCTAGTGGTTTGGATGCAGTAGGACGGACTGAAGCTTTCTTT. Its protein product is CASGLDAVGRTEAFF.

This clonotype was counted between two and nine times. The rearrangement joins TRBV6-1 to TRBJ1-6; D is uncertain. Germline-derived CDR1 and CDR2 are MNHNS and SASEGT. This CDR3 is 17 amino acids long. V was shortened by 8 bases and J by 9 bases, with 26 bases between the two germline ends. The CDR3 bases are TGTGCCAGCGGGGTTGATGGACCCGGGTATAGCTCTTCACCCCTCCACTTT. Translating it yields CASGVDGPGYSSSPLHF.

This clonotype has only a few counts. J is TRBJ1-1 and V is TRBV20-1; 9 nucleotides line up with TRBD1. The CDR3 runs 13 residues. Looked up from germline, CDR1 is DFQATT and CDR2 is SNEGSKA (reference sequence). V shed 7 bases, J shed 5 bases, and the junction held 8 bases outside the gene matches. The CDR3 here is CSVQGALETEAFF. DNA of the CDR3: TGCAGTGTACAGGGGGCCCTAGAGACTGAAGCTTTCTTT.

CDR3 loop: CASSQEPTVQETQFF. CDR3 in DNA: TGTGCCAGCAGCCAAGAACCGACAGTACAAGAGACCCAGTTCTTC. The chain carries TRBV3-1 and TRBJ2-5; TRBD1 is a possible D gene (5 bases). The DNA end favors TRBJ2-1, so the J call may be wrong. The CDR3 spans 15 residues. The germline gives CDR1 LGHDT, CDR2 YNNKEL (reference sequence).

The table lists this clonotype with a few counts. This chain links TRBV4-1 with TRBJ1-1; 12 nucleotides agree with TRBD1. The CDR3 contains 17 residues. Germline CDR1 and CDR2: MGHRA and YSYEKL. J was trimmed by 1 base and V by 4 bases; bases with no gene match: 7. The DNA of the CDR3 is TGCGCCAGCAGCCCAGCCGGGACAGGGGGCACGAACACTGAAGCTTTCTTT. Encoded protein: CASSPAGTGGTNTEAFF.

The chain links TRBV4-3 to TRBJ2-3; maybe TRBD2 (5 bases). From germline, CDR1 is LGHNA and CDR2 YSLEER. The V end was cut by 1 base, the J end by 6 bases, with 17 bases between. The CDR3 runs to 16 residues. CDR3 sequence (DNA): TGCGCCAGCAGCCAAGCTGGGCCAGCGGTAACCGATACGCAGTATTTT. Protein product: CASSQAGPAVTDTQYF.

V and J are TRBV4-1 and TRBJ1-5, with D uncertain. V shed 2 bases and J shed 0 bases, with 8 bases lying between them. Germline lookup yields CDR1 MGHRA and CDR2 YSYEKL. The CDR3 is made up of 15 amino acids. DNA of the CDR3: TGCGCCAGCAGCCAACTCGGGTATAGCAATCAGCCCCAGCATTTT. It is translated as CASSQLGYSNQPQHF.

V gene TRBV7-9 combines with J gene TRBJ2-1; TRBD1 agrees at 10 bases. The CDR3 extends over 16 amino acids. Germline V gene data show CDR1 as SEHNR and CDR2 as FQNEAQ (reference sequence). V trimming: 5 bases; J trimming: 4 bases; junction bases outside the gene matches: 8. The CDR3 sequence: CASSQGQGGHYNEQFF. The CDR3 DNA follows: TGTGCCAGCAGCCAAGGACAGGGGGGACATTACAATGAGCAGTTCTTC.

The genes are TRBV20-1 and TRBJ2-1; TRBD2 matches 7 bases. The germline V gene has CDR1 DFQATT and CDR2 SNEGSKA (reference sequence). CDR3 size: 15 residues. V dropped 6 bases and J dropped 2; count of bases not matched to a gene: 10. The CDR3 nucleotides are TGCAGTGCCGGATGGGGACTAAGCCCCTACAATGAGCAGTTCTTC. Translated: CSAGWGLSPYNEQFF.